This TCR beta chain was sequenced during a study of CD8 T cell repertoires and HIV-1 epitope variants. As concerns this clone: Its target is not known.

Method: immunoSEQ multiplex PCR; TCRdb's copy keeps in-frame clones and lacks some. Of over 5,000 clones listed, 55% to 70% are singletons. Study-wide points: Only beta chains were identified, marking proliferation to antigen, not function.

Trimming removed 5 bases from V and 0 bases from J, with 11 bases in between. CDR3 size: 15 residues. In germline, CDR1 is MDHEN, CDR2 SYDVKM. This sequence was found in a male donor with HIV. The sequencing input was cultured CD8+ T cells derived from PBMCs. J is TRBJ1-5 and V is TRBV28; D not resolved. This CDR3 reads CASSPLFDSNQPQHF. The DNA for the CDR3 is TGTGCCAGCAGTCCGTTATTTGATAGCAATCAGCCCCAGCATTTT.